The T cell receptor (beta chain) described here comes from a study of cytomegalovirus exposure and HLA in healthy donors. CDR1 is SGHRS, CDR2 YFSETQ, per germline. V was shortened by 0 bases and J by 0 bases, with 9 bases between the two germline ends. This CDR3 region has 15 residues. 60 Vbeta and 13 Jbeta primers were used in PCR. The assay was immunoSEQ multiplex PCR, and TCRdb's table has in-frame clones only and misses some. The data show approximately 140,000 clones, around three quarters seen once. The sequence was collected from a man aged 40-55 years in good health and CMV-seropositive. The rearrangement links TRBV5-1 to TRBJ1-1; possibly TRBD1 for D (5 bases). Sequencing was done on a sample of PBMCs. CDR3 in DNA: TGCGCCAGCAGCTTGGGCGGGGGGGTGAACACTGAAGCTTTCTTT. Its translation is CASSLGGGVNTEAFF.